This is a list of T cell receptor beta chains from one sample in a study of cytomegalovirus exposure and HLA in healthy donors. TCRdb's copy holds only in-frame clones and misses some; the assay was immunoSEQ multiplex PCR. The table shows around 240,000 clones, with 82% occurring only once. Input material: PBMCs. The receptors were sampled from a woman in her thirties or forties in good health and CMV-seropositive. The conserved cysteine and the conserved F or W are not part of the CDR3 here. Some rows mark clone size as missing; the rest say once, few, many or name a class of expanded clone.

CDR3 protein: ASSERGGAGYEKLF
CDR3 length: 14
clone size: .
V gene: TRBV6-1

CDR3 protein: ASSQEIRLSSYNEQF
CDR3 length: 15
clone size: .
V gene: TRBV4-1

CDR3 protein: ASSGQGQELLVYEQY
CDR3 length: 15
clone size: .
V gene: TRBV7-8

CDR3 protein: ASESGSSNQPQH
CDR3 length: 12
clone size: once
V gene: TRBV5-8

CDR3 protein: ASGSHRIYGYT
CDR3 length: 11
clone size: .
V gene: TRBV12-5

CDR3 protein: ASSVGFPVLTQY
CDR3 length: 12
clone size: .
V gene: TRBV9

CDR3 protein: AISKGQGGETQY
CDR3 length: 12
clone size: .
V gene: TRBV10-3

CDR3 protein: ASSYNTGTKNIQY
CDR3 length: 13
clone size: .
V gene: TRBV7-8

CDR3 protein: ATSPRTSRSYEQY
CDR3 length: 13
clone size: .
V gene: TRBV25-1

CDR3 protein: ASSTRDRDQPQH
CDR3 length: 12
clone size: .
V gene: TRBV7-9

CDR3 protein: ASSGRAGDQETQY
CDR3 length: 13
clone size: .
V gene: TRBV9

CDR3 protein: AWTTSGGTEAF
CDR3 length: 11
clone size: .
V gene: TRBV30

CDR3 protein: ASSSGLAGVNEQF
CDR3 length: 13
clone size: .
V gene: TRBV5-1

CDR3 protein: ASRPQRGLAGGQDTQY
CDR3 length: 16
clone size: once
V gene: TRBV2

CDR3 protein: ASSGRTSGTYEQY
CDR3 length: 13
clone size: few
V gene: TRBV4-2

CDR3 protein: ASSVGVYNEQF
CDR3 length: 11
clone size: .
V gene: TRBV9

CDR3 protein: ASSLQLNYGYT
CDR3 length: 11
clone size: .
V gene: TRBV7-2

CDR3 protein: ARSPMISGSKNEQF
CDR3 length: 14
clone size: .
V gene: TRBV7-5

CDR3 protein: SVDRGNTIY
CDR3 length: 9
clone size: few
V gene: TRBV29-1

CDR3 protein: ASSEKAGGPQETQY
CDR3 length: 14
clone size: .
V gene: TRBV2

CDR3 protein: AIRGGAWDSPGNTIY
CDR3 length: 15
clone size: .
V gene: TRBV10-3

CDR3 protein: ASSVRGSRNEQF
CDR3 length: 12
clone size: .
V gene: TRBV9

CDR3 protein: ASSGSGRGNEQF
CDR3 length: 12
clone size: .
V gene: TRBV10-1

CDR3 protein: ASSTSNTIY
CDR3 length: 9
clone size: .
V gene: TRBV9

CDR3 protein: ASSLEDRVNSPLH
CDR3 length: 13
clone size: .
V gene: TRBV7-6

CDR3 protein: AWSGGTGSSSSQPQH
CDR3 length: 15
clone size: .
V gene: TRBV30

CDR3 protein: ASSLWGTGSYEQY
CDR3 length: 13
clone size: few
V gene: TRBV7-2

CDR3 protein: ASSLAANYGYT
CDR3 length: 11
clone size: .
V gene: TRBV5-6

CDR3 protein: ASSGAGNLQF
CDR3 length: 10
clone size: .
V gene: TRBV2

CDR3 protein: ASSTPTSGGLYEQY
CDR3 length: 14
clone size: .
V gene: TRBV7-9

CDR3 protein: ASSVEPVFDGYT
CDR3 length: 12
clone size: .
V gene: TRBV9

CDR3 protein: ASSMGPGNSDTQY
CDR3 length: 13
clone size: .
V gene: TRBV18

CDR3 protein: AISAFSGVSTEAF
CDR3 length: 13
clone size: .
V gene: TRBV10-3

CDR3 protein: ASSAQGHNGYT
CDR3 length: 11
clone size: .
V gene: TRBV2

CDR3 protein: ASSSGQGAGGYT
CDR3 length: 12
clone size: .
V gene: TRBV7-3

CDR3 protein: ASSQDMAERAEAF
CDR3 length: 13
clone size: .
V gene: TRBV4-3

CDR3 protein: ASSLNAGASGANVLT
CDR3 length: 15
clone size: few
V gene: TRBV5-1